A selection of T cell receptor beta chains follows, all from one sample in a study of blood T cell repertoires in COVID-19. Only in-frame clones appear in the TCRdb table, and some are missing; sequencing was by immunoSEQ multiplex PCR. This table holds 150,000 to 200,000 clones, around 80% found once. What was sequenced was peripheral blood. The receptors were sampled from a woman aged 40-49 years with COVID-19, enrolled during active disease. The CDR3 runs from the conserved cysteine through the conserved F or W. The D gene is left open where the match is weak. Clone size is given for some rows only: seen once, a few or many times, or a class if the clone is expanded.

NA	NA	TRBV28	TRBJ2-5	TGTGCCAGCACCCATCTATTGGCCCAGTACTTC	CASTHLLAQYF
TRBD2	NA	TRBV15	TRBJ2-5	TGTGCCACCAGCAGAGATTATTCTAGCGGGGGGGCCGGGGAGACCCAGTACTTC	CATSRDYSSGGAGETQYF
NA	NA	TRBV18	TRBJ2-7	TGTGCCAGCTCACCCACGGACTCGGCCAACGAGCAGTACTTC	CASSPTDSANEQYF
TRBD2	NA	TRBV5-1	TRBJ2-7	TGCGCCAGCAGCACTCGAGGGGTCGGGGGGAAAGACTACGAGCAGTACTTC	CASSTRGVGGKDYEQYF
TRBD2	NA	TRBV5-1	TRBJ2-1	TGCGCCAGCAGCTTTAGGAGCGGGAGGGACAATGAGCAGTTCTTC	CASSFRSGRDNEQFF
NA	few	TRBV18	TRBJ1-5	TGTGCCAGCTCACCGGGAGGGGACGGCAATCAGCCCCAGCATTTT	CASSPGGDGNQPQHF
NA	NA	TRBV7-2	TRBJ1-5	TGTGCCAGCAGCTCACAGGCGCTTCAGCCCCAGCATTTT	CASSSQALQPQHF
TRBD1	NA	TRBV11-2	TRBJ2-2	TGTGCCAGCAGCTTAAAGACAGGGGACGGCACCGGGGAGCTGTTTTTT	CASSLKTGDGTGELFF
TRBD2	NA	TRBV11-2	TRBJ2-7	TGTGCCAGCAGCCCCAAGGGCGGGAGGTACGAGCAGTACTTC	CASSPKGGRYEQYF
NA	NA	TRBV7-9	TRBJ2-2	TGTGCCAGCAGCTTCACGGCCGGGGAGCTGTTTTTT	CASSFTAGELFF